The sequence of this TCR beta chain was determined in a study of early stage breast cancer tumors. For the study at large: Seven or eight ER+/PR+/HER2- tumors were invasive ductal; a few were invasive lobular.

Study-wide findings and caveats: Most shared enriched TCRB sequences were commonly generated ones. Compared with adjacent normal breast, tumors showed around 2.7-fold denser, more clonal T cells.

Only in-frame clones appear in the TCRdb table, and some are missing; sequencing was by immunoSEQ multiplex PCR. The sample yields tens of thousands of clones, roughly four fifths seen once. Only a few counts were recorded for this clone. Its antigen is currently unknown. Tumor samples used roughly 17-55 mg of diced tissue. Specimen: breast tumor tissue. This clonotype was sampled from a person aged 30 to 39 with breast cancer.

In DNA form, the CDR3 reads TGTGCCAGCAGTACAGCGGGAGGTTTTAGGAATGAGCAGTTCTTC. Translation gives CASSTAGGFRNEQFF. The chain employs TRBV9 and TRBJ2-1; the match to TRBD2 covers 9 bases. CDR3 length: 15 amino acids. Trimming at V came to 5 bases and at J to 7 bases, leaving 10 bases not matched to a gene. Germline CDR1 and CDR2: SGDLS and YYNGEE.